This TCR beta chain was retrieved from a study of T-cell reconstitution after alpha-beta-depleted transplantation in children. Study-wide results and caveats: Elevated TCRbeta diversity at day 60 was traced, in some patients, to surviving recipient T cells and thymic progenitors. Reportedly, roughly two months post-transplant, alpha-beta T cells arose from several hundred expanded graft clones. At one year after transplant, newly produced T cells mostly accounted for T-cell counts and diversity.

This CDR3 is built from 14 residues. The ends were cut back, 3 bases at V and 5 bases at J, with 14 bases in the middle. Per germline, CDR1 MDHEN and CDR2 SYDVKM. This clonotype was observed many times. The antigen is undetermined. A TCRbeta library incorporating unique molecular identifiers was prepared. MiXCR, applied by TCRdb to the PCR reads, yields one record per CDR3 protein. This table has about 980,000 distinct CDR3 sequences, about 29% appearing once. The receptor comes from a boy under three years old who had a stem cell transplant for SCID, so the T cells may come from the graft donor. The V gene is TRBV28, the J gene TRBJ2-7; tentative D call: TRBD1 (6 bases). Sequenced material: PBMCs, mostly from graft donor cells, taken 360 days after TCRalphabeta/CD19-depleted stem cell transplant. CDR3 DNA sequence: TGTGCCAGCAGTTTGAGCCCAAGGACAGACGAGCAGTACTTC. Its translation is CASSLSPRTDEQYF.